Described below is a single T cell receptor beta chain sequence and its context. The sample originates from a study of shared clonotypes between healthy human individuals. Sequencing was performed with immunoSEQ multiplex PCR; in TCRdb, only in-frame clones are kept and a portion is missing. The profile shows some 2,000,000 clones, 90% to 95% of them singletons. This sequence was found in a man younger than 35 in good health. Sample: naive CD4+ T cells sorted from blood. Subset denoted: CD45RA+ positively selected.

CDR3 residues: CASSRRLAGVTGELFF. The CDR3 DNA reads TGCGCCAGCAGCCGTCGACTAGCGGGGGTAACCGGGGAGCTGTTTTTT. V is TRBV4-1 and J is TRBJ2-2; 12 bases are shared with TRBD2. The length of the CDR3 is 16 residues. The J segment lost 5 bases and the V segment lost 4 bases, leaving 5 bases of the junction unmatched. Germline CDR1 MGHRA, CDR2 YSYEKL.